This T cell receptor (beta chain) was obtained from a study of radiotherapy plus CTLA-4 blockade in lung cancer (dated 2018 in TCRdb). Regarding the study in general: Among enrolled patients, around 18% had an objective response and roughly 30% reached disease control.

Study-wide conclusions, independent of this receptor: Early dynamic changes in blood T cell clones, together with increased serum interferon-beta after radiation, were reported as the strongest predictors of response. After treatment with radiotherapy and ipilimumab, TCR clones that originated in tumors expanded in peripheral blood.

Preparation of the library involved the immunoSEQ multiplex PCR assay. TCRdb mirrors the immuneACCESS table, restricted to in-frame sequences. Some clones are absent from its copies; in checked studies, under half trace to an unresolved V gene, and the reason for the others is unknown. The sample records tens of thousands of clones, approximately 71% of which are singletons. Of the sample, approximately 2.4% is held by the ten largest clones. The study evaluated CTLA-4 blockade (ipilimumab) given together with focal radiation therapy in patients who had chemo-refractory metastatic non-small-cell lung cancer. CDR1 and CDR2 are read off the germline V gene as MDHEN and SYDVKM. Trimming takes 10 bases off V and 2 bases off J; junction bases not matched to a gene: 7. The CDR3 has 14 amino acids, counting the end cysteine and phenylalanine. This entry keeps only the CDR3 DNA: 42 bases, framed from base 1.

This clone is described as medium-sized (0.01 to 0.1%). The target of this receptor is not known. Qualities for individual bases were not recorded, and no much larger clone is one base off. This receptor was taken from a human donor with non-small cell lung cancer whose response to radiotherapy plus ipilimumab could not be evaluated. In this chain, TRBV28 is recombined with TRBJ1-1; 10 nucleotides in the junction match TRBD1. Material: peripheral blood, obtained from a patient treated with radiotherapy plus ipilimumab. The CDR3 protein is CATRGTGVNTEAFF. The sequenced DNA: TGTGCCACCCGCGGGACAGGGGTAAACACTGAAGCTTTCTTT.